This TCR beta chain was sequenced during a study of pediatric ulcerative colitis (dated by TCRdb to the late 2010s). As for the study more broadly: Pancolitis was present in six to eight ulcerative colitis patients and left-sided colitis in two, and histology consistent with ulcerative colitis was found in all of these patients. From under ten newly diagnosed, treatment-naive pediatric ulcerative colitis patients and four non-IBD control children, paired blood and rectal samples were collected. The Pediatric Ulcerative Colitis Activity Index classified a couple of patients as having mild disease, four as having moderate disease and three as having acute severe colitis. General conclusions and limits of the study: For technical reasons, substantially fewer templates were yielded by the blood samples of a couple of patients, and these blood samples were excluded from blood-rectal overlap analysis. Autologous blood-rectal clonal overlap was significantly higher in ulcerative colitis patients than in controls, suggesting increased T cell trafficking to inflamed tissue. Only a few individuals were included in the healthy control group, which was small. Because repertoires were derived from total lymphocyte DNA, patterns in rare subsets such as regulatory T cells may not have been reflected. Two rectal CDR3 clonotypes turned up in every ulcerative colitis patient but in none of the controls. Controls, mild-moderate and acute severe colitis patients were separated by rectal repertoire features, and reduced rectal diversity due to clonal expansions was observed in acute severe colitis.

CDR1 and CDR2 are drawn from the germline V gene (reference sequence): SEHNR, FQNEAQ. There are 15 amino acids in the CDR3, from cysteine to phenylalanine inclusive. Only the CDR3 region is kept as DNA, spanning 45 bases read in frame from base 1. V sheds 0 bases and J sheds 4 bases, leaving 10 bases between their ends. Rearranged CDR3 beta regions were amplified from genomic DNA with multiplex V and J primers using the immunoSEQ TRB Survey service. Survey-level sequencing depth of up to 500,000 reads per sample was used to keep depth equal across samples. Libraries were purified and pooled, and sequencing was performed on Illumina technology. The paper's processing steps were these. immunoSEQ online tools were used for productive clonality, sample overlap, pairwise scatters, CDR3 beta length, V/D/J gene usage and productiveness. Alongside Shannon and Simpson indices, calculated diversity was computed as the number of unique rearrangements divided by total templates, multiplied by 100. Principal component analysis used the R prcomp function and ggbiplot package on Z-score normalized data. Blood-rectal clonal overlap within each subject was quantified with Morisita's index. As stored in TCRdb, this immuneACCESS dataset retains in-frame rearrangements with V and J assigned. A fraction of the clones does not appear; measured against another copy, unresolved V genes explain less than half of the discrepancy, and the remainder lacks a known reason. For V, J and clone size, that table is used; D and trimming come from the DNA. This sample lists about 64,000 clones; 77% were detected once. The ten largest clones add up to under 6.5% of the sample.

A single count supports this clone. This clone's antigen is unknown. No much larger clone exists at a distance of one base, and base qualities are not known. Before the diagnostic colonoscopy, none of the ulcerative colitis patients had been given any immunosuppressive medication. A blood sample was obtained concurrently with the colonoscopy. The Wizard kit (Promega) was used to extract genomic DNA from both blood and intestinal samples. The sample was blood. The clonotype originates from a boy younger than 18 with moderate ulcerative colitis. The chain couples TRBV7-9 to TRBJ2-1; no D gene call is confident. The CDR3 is CASSLAAVIYNEQFF. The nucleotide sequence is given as TGTGCCAGCAGCTTAGCGGCTGTGATTTACAATGAGCAGTTCTTC.